This record looks at one T cell receptor (beta chain) sequence and its context. Using immunoSEQ multiplex PCR, the repertoire was profiled, and TCRdb retains in-frame clones only, with some absent. This sample has some 150,000 clones; 70% to 90% occur once, and the top ten carry approximately 12%. Time point of the sample: baseline pretreatment blood. Treatment described: 15 Gy SBRT to primary tumor, nephrectomy 4 weeks later. After SBRT, blood was collected at 2 and 4 weeks, plus baseline. The tumor was a clear cell renal cell carcinoma. The record originates from a study of radiation and T cells in renal cell carcinoma. Study-level information: Nephrectomy followed 15 Gy stereotactic body radiation by 4 weeks.

The V segment lost 5 bases and the J segment 1 base; nucleotides outside the gene matches: 7. The V gene's germline CDR1 is SGHTA and CDR2 FQGTGA. CDR3 length: 17 amino acids. The input for sequencing was blood, taken from a patient whose treatment included radiotherapy and nephrectomy. The gene calls are TRBV7-3 and TRBJ2-6; 8 nucleotides align to TRBD2. This clonotype was sampled from a woman between 45 and 65 years old with renal cell carcinoma. CDR3 in amino acids: CASSPAGGPSGANVLTF. In DNA form, the CDR3 reads TGTGCCAGCAGCCCTGCGGGGGGCCCTTCTGGGGCCAACGTCCTGACTTTC.